Listed below are T cell receptor beta chains from one sample, sequenced in a study of T cell responses to AZD1222 COVID-19 vaccine. This table comes from immunoSEQ multiplex PCR, and its TCRdb copy is limited to in-frame clones, with some not included. The table has 150,000 to 200,000 clones, 85% to 95% seen once; the top ten hold around 0.96%. The sequencing here drew on peripheral blood, taken on day 0 of AZD1222 vaccination. The receptors were gathered from an adult in good health. Each CDR3 is given with its conserved first and last residue. The D gene is left open where the match is weak. Size is stated for part of the rows, as once, few or many counts, or as a class when the clone is expanded.

. | . | TRBJ1-2 | TRBV7-2 | CASSLSGRYGYTF | TGTGCCAGCAGCTTATCCGGTCGCTATGGCTACACCTTC
. | . | TRBJ2-2 | TRBV7-8 | CASSLSFRPYTGELFF | TGTGCCAGCAGCTTATCCTTCCGACCGTACACCGGGGAGCTGTTTTTT
. | . | TRBJ1-3 | TRBV5-1 | CASSLDSGNTIYF | TGCGCCAGCAGCTTGGACTCTGGAAACACCATATATTTT
. | TRBD1 | TRBJ2-1 | TRBV18 | CASSPRGLTGGGNEQFF | TGTGCCAGCTCACCACGTGGACTGACAGGGGGGGGCAATGAGCAGTTCTTC
. | . | TRBJ1-1 | TRBV27 | CASGVRGDKNTEAFF | TGTGCCAGCGGTGTTAGAGGGGACAAAAACACTGAAGCTTTCTTT
once | TRBD1 | TRBJ1-5 | TRBV30 | CAWSRRDRGNQPQHF | TGTGCCTGGAGCCGCCGGGACAGGGGGAATCAGCCCCAGCATTTT
. | . | TRBJ2-7 | TRBV4-1 | CASSQEVRGGIPYEQYF | TGCGCCAGCAGCCAAGAGGTGAGAGGAGGAATCCCCTACGAGCAGTACTTC
. | . | TRBJ2-7 | TRBV7-9 | CASSEQGLSYEQYF | TGTGCCAGCAGCGAACAGGGCCTCTCCTACGAGCAGTACTTC
. | . | TRBJ1-4 | TRBV4-1 | CASSPHTATNEKLFF | TGCGCCAGCAGCCCCCACACCGCAACTAATGAAAAACTGTTTTTT
. | TRBD1 | TRBJ1-2 | TRBV28 | CASSLSRQGYGYTF | TGTGCCAGCAGTTTAAGTCGACAGGGCTATGGCTACACCTTC
. | . | TRBJ1-4 | TRBV4-1 | CASSQGHTLGANEKLFF | TGCGCCAGCAGCCAAGGGCACACCCTCGGGGCTAATGAAAAACTGTTTTTT
. | . | TRBJ1-2 | TRBV5-1 | CASSPEGVRDNYGYTF | TGCGCCAGCAGCCCGGAAGGGGTAAGGGATAACTATGGCTACACCTTC
. | . | TRBJ1-6 | TRBV30 | CAWSVGSSPLHF | TGTGCCTGGAGTGTAGGAAGTTCACCCCTCCACTTT
. | TRBD1 | TRBJ2-1 | TRBV11-2 | CASSHRQGFKGQFF | TGTGCCAGCAGCCACCGACAGGGCTTTAAAGGGCAGTTCTTC
. | . | TRBJ2-5 | TRBV12-3/TRBV12-4 | CASSLYGQETQYF | TGTGCCAGCAGTTTGTACGGGCAAGAGACCCAGTACTTC
. | . | TRBJ2-1 | TRBV5-1 | CASSSAGTSYNEQFF | TGCGCCAGCAGCTCAGCGGGTACCTCCTACAATGAGCAGTTCTTC
. | . | TRBJ1-4 | TRBV7-9 | CASSLDPNHQGLNEKLFF | TGTGCCAGCAGCTTAGACCCGAACCACCAGGGCCTTAATGAAAAACTGTTTTTT
. | . | TRBJ1-6 | TRBV4-1 | CASRRGVDNSPLHF | TGCGCCAGCCGCCGGGGGGTCGATAATTCACCCCTCCACTTT
. | . | TRBJ2-1 | TRBV6-5 | CASRHYNEQFF | TGTGCCAGCAGACACTACAATGAGCAGTTCTTC
once | TRBD1 | TRBJ2-3 | TRBV7-9 | CASSLAVWTGGAADTQYF | TGTGCCAGCAGCTTAGCGGTCTGGACAGGGGGCGCAGCAGATACGCAGTATTTT
. | TRBD1 | TRBJ1-2 | TRBV18 | CASSATGKGDGYTF | TGTGCCAGCTCAGCGACAGGGAAAGGCGATGGCTACACCTTC
. | . | TRBJ1-5 | TRBV18 | CASSLGRNQPQHF | TGTGCCAGCTCTCTAGGTCGCAATCAGCCCCAGCATTTT
. | . | TRBJ1-5 | TRBV6-2/TRBV6-3 | CASSYARGPQPQHF | TGTGCCAGCAGTTACGCCAGGGGTCCTCAGCCCCAGCATTTT
. | . | TRBJ1-4 | TRBV5-1 | CASSPQAAENEKLFF | TGCGCCAGCTCCCCCCAGGCGGCCGAAAATGAAAAACTGTTTTTT
. | . | TRBJ2-3 | TRBV29-1 | CSVLGAGTDTQYF | TGCAGCGTGCTAGGGGCAGGCACAGATACGCAGTATTTT
. | . | TRBJ1-4 | TRBV6-5 | CASRPPSAPGKLFF | TGTGCCAGCCGTCCTCCATCTGCCCCGGGAAAACTGTTTTTT
. | . | TRBJ1-1 | TRBV5-8 | CASSLLMNTEAFF | TGTGCCAGCAGCTTGCTTATGAACACTGAAGCTTTCTTT
. | TRBD1 | TRBJ1-4 | TRBV7-9 | CASSPDRASEKLFF | TGTGCCAGCAGCCCCGACAGGGCTTCTGAAAAACTGTTTTTT
. | . | TRBJ1-1 | TRBV11-3 | CASSQNPMNTEAFF | TGTGCCAGCAGCCAAAATCCAATGAACACTGAAGCTTTCTTT
. | . | TRBJ2-5 | TRBV5-1 | CASSPGTEGETQYF | TGCGCCAGCAGCCCCGGGACGGAAGGAGAGACCCAGTACTTC
. | TRBD1 | TRBJ1-5 | TRBV19 | CASSQARTGGAGRFNQPQHF | TGTGCCAGTAGTCAAGCTCGGACAGGGGGCGCCGGTAGATTCAATCAGCCCCAGCATTTT
. | . | TRBJ1-3 | TRBV10-1 | CASRETGENTIYF | TGCGCCAGCAGGGAGACAGGAGAAAACACCATATATTTT